The 24 T cell receptor beta chains given below trace back to one sample, sequenced in a study of blood T cell repertoires in COVID-19. The assay was immunoSEQ multiplex PCR, and TCRdb's table has in-frame clones only and misses some. The sample shows about 200,000 clones, around 85% of them seen only once. Specimen: PBMCs or T cells enriched from blood (not recorded which). The source is a woman aged 40 to 55 with acute COVID-19.

The J gene is TRBJ1-1, the V gene TRBV3-1 (or the pseudogene TRBV3-2); no firm D call. The V gene lost 4 bases and the J gene lost 3 bases, with 12 bases spanning the gap. The CDR3 contains 14 residues. Germline lookup yields CDR1 LGHDT and CDR2 YNNKEL (reference sequence). The CDR3 sequence is CASSPHREDTEAFF. CDR3 bases: TGTGCCAGCAGCCCCCATAGGGAGGACACTGAAGCTTTCTTT.

The gene calls are TRBV7-3 and TRBJ2-1; 8 bases fit TRBD2. Germline V gene lookup returns CDR1 SGHTA and CDR2 FQGTGA. Unmatched junction bases numbered 4, after V lost 1 base and J lost 2 bases. The CDR3 has 16 amino acids. The CDR3 nucleotides read TGTGCCAGCAGCTTAAAGGCTAGCGGGCCCTACAATGAGCAGTTCTTC. It translates to CASSLKASGPYNEQFF.

J is TRBJ2-1 and V is TRBV4-1, with 9 bases lining up with TRBD2. The germline V gene has CDR1 MGHRA and CDR2 YSYEKL. V was pared by 1 base and J by 4 bases, with 11 bases of the junction left unmatched. CDR3 size: 18 residues. The CDR3: CASSQGGRLAGKYNEQFF. The CDR3 bases are TGCGCCAGCAGCCAAGGAGGGAGGCTAGCGGGGAAATACAATGAGCAGTTCTTC.

The chain carries TRBV19 and TRBJ2-5; TRBD1 aligns across 8 bases. This CDR3 is built from 14 residues. V dropped 6 bases and J dropped 4; count of bases not matched to a gene: 7. Germline-derived CDR1 and CDR2 are LNHDA and SQIVND (reference sequence). CDR3 sequence reads: CASSDRGRSETQYF. The DNA for the CDR3 is TGTGCCAGTAGCGACAGGGGCAGGTCAGAGACCCAGTACTTC.

V usage is TRBV7-6 and J usage is TRBJ1-6; 7 bases are shared with TRBD1. The germline V gene has CDR1 SGHVS and CDR2 FNYEAQ. This CDR3 comprises 17 residues. V gave up 3 bases and J gave up 5 bases; unmatched junction bases: 10. The CDR3 bases are TGTGCCAGCAGCTTGACCAACAGGGGACCAAATAATTCACCCCTCCACTTT. Translation: CASSLTNRGPNNSPLHF.

The rearrangement links TRBV5-1 to TRBJ2-1; 10 nucleotides agree with TRBD2. This CDR3 contains 13 residues. The germline gives CDR1 SGHRS, CDR2 YFSETQ. The V segment lost 3 bases and the J segment 7 bases; nucleotides outside the gene matches: 1. The CDR3 loop reads CASSSSGSNEQFF. The CDR3 nucleotides are TGCGCCAGCAGCTCTAGCGGGAGTAATGAGCAGTTCTTC.

The V call is TRBV9, the J call TRBJ2-2; TRBD2 matches at 10 bases. CDR3 length equals 15 residues. CDR1 is SGDLS and CDR2 is YYNGEE in the germline V gene. The V and J ends lost 5 bases and 4 bases, in that order; junction bases with no gene match: 5. As DNA, the CDR3 is TGTGCCAGCAGTCGGACTAGCGGACCCACCGGGGAGCTGTTTTTT. This encodes CASSRTSGPTGELFF.

The rearrangement links TRBV6-5 to TRBJ1-3; D unclear. CDR3 size: 11 residues. Trimming pared 8 bases from V and 9 bases from J, leaving 11 bases between. Germline values: CDR1 MNHEY, CDR2 SVGAGI. The CDR3: CASRGGGTIYF. The CDR3, as DNA: TGTGCCAGCCGCGGAGGTGGCACCATATATTTT.

The rearrangement joins TRBV23-1 to TRBJ1-2; 8 nucleotides match TRBD1. TRBV23-1 is treated as an ORF (open reading frame) with a function not yet certain. This CDR3 has 14 amino acids. The junction had 7 bases not matched to a gene; V was cut back by 8 bases and J by 2 bases. CDR3 sequence: CASSGQEANYGYTF. In nucleotides, the CDR3 is TGCGCCAGCTCGGGACAGGAAGCAAACTATGGCTACACCTTC.

The chain recombines TRBV4-1 with TRBJ1-3; 8 nucleotides align to TRBD1. This CDR3 is built from 14 residues. Germline V gene data show CDR1 as MGHRA and CDR2 as YSYEKL. V shed 1 base, J shed 4 bases, and the junction held 0 bases outside the gene matches. The CDR3 DNA reads TGCGCCAGCAGCCAAGGGGACAGGGGAAACACCATATATTTT. It translates to CASSQGDRGNTIYF.

The chain employs TRBV18 and TRBJ1-1; D is unclear. Germline V CDR1 and CDR2: KGHSH, LQKENI. The length of the CDR3 is 16 residues. Trimming cost V 3 bases and J 1 base, with 15 bases left between them. For the CDR3, the DNA is TGTGCCAGCTCACCCCAGGAAAGAGGAGGGAACACTGAAGCTTTCTTT. Translation: CASSPQERGGNTEAFF.

This chain connects TRBV7-2 to TRBJ1-1; D is unclear. Trimming removed 5 bases at V and 5 bases at J, with 15 bases between. The CDR3 extends over 14 amino acids. In germline, CDR1 is SGHTA, CDR2 FQGNSA. CDR3 DNA sequence: TGTGCCAGCAGCCGCGGAGGGCCGGTTACTGAAGCTTTCTTT. Its translation: CASSRGGPVTEAFF.

V usage is TRBV5-5 and J usage is TRBJ1-3, with D unresolved. The CDR3 has 12 amino acids. The germline CDR1 and CDR2 sequences are SGHKS and YYEKEE (reference sequence). V was shortened by 3 bases and J by 7 bases, with 8 bases between the two germline ends. Written as DNA, the CDR3 is TGTGCCAGCAGCTGGTATGAGAACACCATATATTTT. This codes for CASSWYENTIYF.

Here the CDR3 reads CASSPGGGNGSPLHF. DNA for the CDR3: TGTGCCAGCTCACCGGGTGGGGGCAACGGGTCACCCCTCCACTTT. The rearrangement links TRBV18 to TRBJ1-6; D may be TRBD1 (6 bases). CDR1 is KGHSH, CDR2 LQKENI, per germline. The CDR3 extends over 15 amino acids. V lost 3 bases and J lost 10, with 16 bases in between.

The V and J genes are TRBV18 and TRBJ1-2, with TRBD1 matching over 10 bases. The CDR3 runs to 15 residues. Germline V gene lookup returns CDR1 KGHSH and CDR2 LQKENI. Trimming removed 2 bases from V and 1 base from J; junction bases left unmatched: 1. The CDR3: CASSPGTGDNYGYTF. The CDR3, as DNA: TGTGCCAGCTCACCAGGGACAGGGGATAACTATGGCTACACCTTC.

The chain uses TRBV5-4 and TRBJ2-3; TRBD2 aligns across 7 bases. Germline values: CDR1 SGHNT, CDR2 YYREEE (reference sequence). This CDR3 has 14 residues. V was pared by 3 bases and J by 1 base, with 2 bases of the junction left unmatched. The CDR3 DNA reads as TGTGCCAGCAGCTATGGACTAGGCACAGATACGCAGTATTTT. Translated, it gives CASSYGLGTDTQYF.

The chain combines TRBV6-4 with TRBJ1-6; a weak D match, TRBD1 (5 bases). Germline V gene lookup returns CDR1 MRHNA and CDR2 SNTAGT. The CDR3 length is 15 residues. V shed 9 bases and J shed 11 bases, with 23 bases lying between them. The CDR3 region has the DNA TGTGCCAGTTCGATCAACGGGCAGGCAGGGACACCCCTCCACTTT. Translating gives CASSINGQAGTPLHF.

The rearrangement uses TRBV5-8 and TRBJ1-4; D gene uncertain. The germline V and J ends were trimmed by 5 bases and 0 bases, with 8 bases remaining between them. The CDR3 totals 14 residues. Germline V gene data show CDR1 as SGHTS and CDR2 as YDEGEE. The CDR3 sequence: CASSYGATNEKLFF. CDR3 coding DNA: TGTGCCAGCAGTTACGGTGCAACTAATGAAAAACTGTTTTTT.

J is TRBJ1-2 and V is TRBV28; maybe TRBD1 (5 bases). The CDR3 runs 14 residues. V lost 4 bases and J lost 0, with 9 bases in between. Per the germline V gene, CDR1 is MDHEN and CDR2 is SYDVKM. CDR3 coding DNA: TGTGCCAGCAGTTCCGGGGGGACTAACTATGGCTACACCTTC. This codes for CASSSGGTNYGYTF.

This chain uses TRBV2 with TRBJ1-1, with a weak D call TRBD1 (5 bases). The V and J ends lost 6 bases and 4 bases respectively, with 12 bases between them. This CDR3 region has 13 residues. The germline V gene has CDR1 SNHLY and CDR2 FYNNEI. CDR3 bases: TGTGCCAGCAGGGATTTCAGGGCCACTGAAGCTTTCTTT. Its protein product is CASRDFRATEAFF.

The chain has TRBV7-9 and TRBJ2-5, with TRBD1 identical over 10 bases. The CDR3 is 14 amino acids. V lost 5 bases, J lost 6 bases, and 6 bases stayed unmatched. The V gene's germline CDR1 is SEHNR and CDR2 FQNEAQ (reference sequence). Here the CDR3 reads CASSPTGGRQTQYF. The CDR3, as DNA: TGTGCCAGCAGCCCGACAGGGGGCCGACAGACCCAGTACTTC.

This clone has only one observation. The chain recombines TRBV11-2 with TRBJ2-7; 7 positions agree with TRBD2. This CDR3 is 15 amino acids long. With V trimmed by 5 bases and J by 4 bases, 11 bases remained unmatched. The V gene's germline CDR1 is SGHAT and CDR2 FQNNGV. Here the CDR3 reads CASSPLPGGTYEQYF. DNA for the CDR3: TGTGCCAGCAGCCCCCTGCCGGGGGGAACTTACGAGCAGTACTTC.

CDR3 protein: CASSSGLERELFF. The CDR3 DNA follows: TGTGCCAGCAGTTCCGGACTGGAGAGGGAGCTGTTTTTT. The chain couples TRBV28 to TRBJ2-2; tentative D call: TRBD2 (5 bases). Trimming shortened V by 4 bases and J by 9 bases, and 12 bases separated the two germline ends. Germline V gene sequence: CDR1 MDHEN, CDR2 SYDVKM. CDR3 size: 13 residues.

V gene TRBV7-9 combines with J gene TRBJ1-1, with D uncertain. Germline V lookup: CDR1 SEHNR, CDR2 FQNEAQ (reference sequence). V was pared by 3 bases and J by 7 bases, with 15 bases between. This CDR3 has 14 residues. CDR3 DNA sequence: TGTGCCAGCAGCTTGAAACATCAGAGAGGTGAAGCTTTCTTT. Encoded protein: CASSLKHQRGEAFF.